The entry below describes one T cell receptor beta chain. What it binds is unknown. The V gene's germline CDR1 is SQVTM and CDR2 ANQGSEA. The J segment lost 2 bases and the V segment lost 5 bases, leaving 10 bases of the junction unmatched. This CDR3 spans 15 amino acids. This entry is derived from a study of cytomegalovirus exposure and HLA in healthy donors. Whole-study context: Roughly 80% of around 400 genotyped donors fell in the Caucasian-associated ancestry cluster.

Study-level points and caveats: The authors later linked a missense DCLRE1C variant to TCR beta V- and J-gene trimming.

Use of 60 Vbeta and 13 Jbeta primers characterized the PCR. Some clones are missing from TCRdb's copy, which holds only in-frame ones; the method was immunoSEQ multiplex PCR. The sample lists 100,000 or so clones, roughly 83% occurring once. This chain connects TRBV29-1 to TRBJ2-7; 9 bases match TRBD1. The sequence derives from a man younger than 30 in good health and CMV-seronegative. The sample was PBMCs. CDR3 protein: CSVSVRDRAAYEQYF. The CDR3, as DNA: TGCAGCGTTTCCGTCCGGGACAGGGCGGCCTACGAGCAGTACTTC.